The 25 T cell receptor beta chains in this list originate from one sample, sequenced in a study of CD8+ T cells in alopecia areata. Sequencing relied on a cDNA template that was reverse transcribed from extracted RNA. Assay: immunoSEQ multiplex PCR; the TCRdb copy retains only in-frame clones and omits some. The sample yields about 98,000 clones, over 40% seen once. Sequencing was carried out using CD4+ T cells sorted from blood. The receptors stem from a human donor with alopecia areata.

The V gene is TRBV30, the J gene TRBJ2-1, with 9 bases that match TRBD2. CDR1 is GTSNPN and CDR2 is SVGIG in the germline V gene (reference sequence). The CDR3 runs 16 residues. The V gene end was trimmed by 2 bases and the J gene end by 7 bases; junction bases not matched to a gene: 12. The CDR3 nucleotides are TGTGCCTGGAGTTTTTGGGGACTAGCTGGTTATAATGAGCAGTTCTTC. Encoded protein: CAWSFWGLAGYNEQFF.

In this sample, this clone turned up a few times. V gene TRBV29-1 combines with J gene TRBJ1-2; D call uncertain. With 2 bases removed from V and 6 bases from J, the gap between germline ends came to 10 bases. Per germline, CDR1 SQVTM and CDR2 ANQGSEA. The CDR3 totals 12 residues. CDR3 in DNA: TGCAGCGTTGAAAACGGCCATCATGGCTACACCTTC. This translates into CSVENGHHGYTF.

The chain uses TRBV2 and TRBJ2-7; D gene ambiguous. The CDR3 runs to 12 residues. In germline, CDR1 is SNHLY, CDR2 FYNNEI. With 5 bases removed from V and 1 base from J, the gap between germline ends came to 6 bases. In nucleotides, the CDR3 is TGTGCCAGCAGTCGACAATCCTACGAGCAGTACTTC. Its translation: CASSRQSYEQYF.

The chain links TRBV11-3 to TRBJ2-3; D unclear. The ends were cut back, 5 bases at V and 0 bases at J, with 12 bases in the middle. The germline V gene has CDR1 SGHNT and CDR2 YENEEA. The CDR3 totals 15 residues. The CDR3 loop is CASSPSKYSTDTQYF. The CDR3 region has the DNA TGTGCCAGCAGCCCGAGCAAGTATAGCACAGATACGCAGTATTTT.

This clone rates as medium-sized. The rearrangement links TRBV23-1 to TRBJ2-5, with TRBD1 as a possible D gene (5 bases). TRBV23-1 is an ORF, and what it does is uncertain. CDR3 length: 14 residues. V lost 11 bases, J lost 0 bases, and 16 bases lay in between. CDR3 amino acids: CAPAKTAYQETQYF. In DNA form, the CDR3 reads TGCGCCCCAGCCAAGACAGCGTACCAAGAGACCCAGTACTTC.

This chain joins TRBV30 and TRBJ2-4; D gene ambiguous. V was shortened by 4 bases and J by 0 bases, with 7 bases between the two germline ends. The V gene's germline CDR1 is GTSNPN and CDR2 SVGIG (reference sequence). The CDR3 contains 13 residues. CDR3 sequence: CAWNRVAKNIQYF. CDR3 in DNA: TGTGCCTGGAATCGGGTAGCCAAAAACATTCAGTACTTC.

This chain connects TRBV29-1 to TRBJ2-5, with 7 bases matching TRBD2. The DNA end favors TRBJ2-7, so the J call may be wrong. Germline CDR1 SQVTM, CDR2 ANQGSEA. This CDR3 region has 11 residues. DNA of the CDR3: TGCAGCGGGCGGACTAGCTACGAGCAGTACTTC. Translated: CSGRTSYEQYF.

V and J are TRBV29-1 and TRBJ1-1; a weak D match, TRBD1 (5 bases). The CDR3 has 14 residues. Germline V gene sequence: CDR1 SQVTM, CDR2 ANQGSEA. Deletions cut 3 bases from V and 3 bases from J, with 14 bases between. CDR3 DNA sequence: TGCAGCGTTGACTTCCTCTCGGGGGACACTGAAGCTTTCTTT. Its protein is CSVDFLSGDTEAFF.

The chain carries TRBV2 and TRBJ1-2; unclear D gene. V lost 10 bases to trimming and J lost 4 bases, with 13 bases between them. The germline CDR1 and CDR2 sequences are SNHLY and FYNNEI. This CDR3 comprises 12 residues. CDR3 DNA sequence: TGTGCCACCGGCAGGTTAAGCTATGGCTACACCTTC. Translating gives CATGRLSYGYTF.

This clone showed up just a few times. The gene calls are TRBV4-3 and TRBJ2-1; D tentatively fits TRBD1 or TRBD2 (5 bases each). Germline V CDR1 and CDR2: LGHNA, YSLEER. CDR3 length equals 17 residues. V lost 3 bases and J 5 bases, leaving 20 bases between the germline ends. CDR3 loop: CASSQGEIRPPHNEQFF. CDR3 DNA sequence: TGCGCCAGCAGCCAGGGGGAGATTAGGCCTCCTCACAATGAGCAGTTCTTC.

The J gene is TRBJ2-6, the V gene TRBV4-1; 8 nucleotides align to TRBD2. Germline-derived CDR1 and CDR2 are MGHRA and YSYEKL. The V gene end was trimmed by 1 base and the J gene end by 6 bases; junction bases not matched to a gene: 14. The CDR3 extends over 19 amino acids. CDR3 protein: CASSQAPTAGAREANVLTF. The CDR3 region has the DNA TGCGCCAGCAGCCAAGCCCCGACAGCGGGAGCTCGTGAGGCCAACGTCCTGACTTTC.

This clone showed up just a few times. The genes are TRBV30 and TRBJ1-2; a weak D match, TRBD1 (5 bases). The CDR3 extends over 11 amino acids. Germline CDR1 reads GTSNPN; CDR2 reads SVGIG (reference sequence). CDR3 residues: CARGGAYGYTF. CDR3 nucleotide sequence: TGTGCTCGTGGAGGGGCCTATGGCTACACCTTC.

The V gene is TRBV30, the J gene TRBJ1-2; 7 bases match TRBD1. The CDR3 is 15 amino acids. Germline-derived CDR1 and CDR2 are GTSNPN and SVGIG (reference sequence). V lost 3 bases, J lost 7 bases, and 14 bases stayed unmatched. CDR3 coding DNA: TGTGCCTGGAGCACTACGATAGGACAGGCGACTGGCTACACCTTC. It codes for CAWSTTIGQATGYTF.

There are a few counts of this clone. The chain links TRBV11-2 to TRBJ1-2; D perhaps matches TRBD1 (5 bases). CDR3 length: 11 residues. Germline values: CDR1 SGHAT, CDR2 FQNNGV. Deletions cut 3 bases from V and 8 bases from J, with 7 bases between. This CDR3 is CASSFRDGYTF. The CDR3, as DNA: TGTGCCAGCAGCTTTCGGGACGGCTACACCTTC.

A few counts support this clone. The CDR3 DNA sequence: TGCAGCGTCGAGGAGCTGTTTTTT. It translates to CSVEELFF. V is TRBV29-1 and J is TRBJ2-2; no reliable D call. The CDR3 runs 8 residues. CDR1 is SQVTM and CDR2 is ANQGSEA in the germline V gene. V was cut by 6 bases and J by 10 bases, with 3 bases left in between.

This clone came up a few times. This sequence joins TRBV30 and TRBJ2-7, with D possibly TRBD2 on 5 matching bases. The CDR3 totals 13 residues. Germline CDR1 reads GTSNPN; CDR2 reads SVGIG (reference sequence). V was cut by 2 bases and J by 3 bases, with 11 bases left in between. The CDR3 protein is CAWSLQAGYEQYF. In nucleotides, the CDR3 is TGTGCCTGGAGTCTCCAGGCGGGCTACGAGCAGTACTTC.

The table lists this clone with a few counts. The V call is TRBV30, the J call TRBJ2-3, with 11 bases matching TRBD2. CDR1 is GTSNPN and CDR2 is SVGIG in the germline V gene (reference sequence). V was pared by 0 bases and J by 0 bases, with 11 bases of the junction left unmatched. This CDR3 has 19 amino acids. The CDR3 DNA sequence: TGTGCCTGGAGTGTTCTGGGACTAGCGGTATACACTAGCACAGATACGCAGTATTTT. Translation gives CAWSVLGLAVYTSTDTQYF. The full variable domain, rest sourced from reference TRBV30 and TRBJ2-3, is SQTIHQWPATLVQPVGSPLSLECTVEGTSNPNLYWYRQAAGRGLQLLFYSVGIGQISSEVPQNLSASRPQDRQFILSSKKLLLSDSGFYLCAWSVLGLAVYTSTDTQYFGPGTRLTVL.

The chain uses TRBV30 and TRBJ2-1, with 9 bases identical to TRBD2. Germline V gives CDR1 GTSNPN, CDR2 SVGIG (reference sequence). This CDR3 comprises 17 residues. V dropped 1 base and J dropped 6; count of bases not matched to a gene: 13. In DNA, the CDR3 is TGTGCCTGGAGTGCCGAACGGACTAGCGAGTTACGCAATGAGCAGTTCTTC. It encodes CAWSAERTSELRNEQFF. Combining the CDR3 with reference TRBV30 and TRBJ2-1 gives the whole variable domain SQTIHQWPATLVQPVGSPLSLECTVEGTSNPNLYWYRQAAGRGLQLLFYSVGIGQISSEVPQNLSASRPQDRQFILSSKKLLLSDSGFYLCAWSAERTSELRNEQFFGPGTRLTVL.

The rearrangement links TRBV19 to TRBJ2-3, with D uncertain. From germline, CDR1 is LNHDA and CDR2 SQIVND (reference sequence). The CDR3 is 13 residues long. V lost 4 bases, J lost 4 bases, and 9 bases lay in between. CDR3 sequence reads: CASSTFRADTQYF. CDR3 coding DNA: TGTGCCAGTAGTACCTTTCGGGCAGATACGCAGTATTTT.

The chain employs TRBV27 and TRBJ2-7, with 8 nucleotides matching TRBD1. Germline trimming cut 2 bases from V and 0 bases from J; bases unmatched to any gene: 3. Germline loops: CDR1 MNHEY, CDR2 SMNVEV (reference sequence). The CDR3 extends over 15 amino acids. CDR3: CASSLRQGSSYEQYF. DNA of the CDR3: TGTGCCAGCAGTTTAAGACAGGGGAGCTCCTACGAGCAGTACTTC.

J is TRBJ2-7 and V is TRBV2, with TRBD1 matching over 8 bases. The V and J ends lost 10 bases and 3 bases, in that order; junction bases with no gene match: 8. In germline, CDR1 is SNHLY, CDR2 FYNNEI. The CDR3 length is 13 residues. CDR3 protein: CATARDRGYEQYF. The CDR3 DNA sequence: TGTGCCACAGCCCGTGACAGGGGCTACGAGCAGTACTTC.

The chain carries TRBV5-6 and TRBJ2-1; D is unresolved. V lost 3 bases to trimming and J lost 8 bases, with 12 bases between them. Germline CDR1 and CDR2: SGHDT and YYEEEE. The CDR3 is 13 amino acids. The DNA of the CDR3 is TGTGCCAGCAGCTCAAAGGATACCTATGAGCAGTTCTTC. Translation gives CASSSKDTYEQFF.

V gene TRBV20-1 combines with J gene TRBJ1-1; D gene ambiguous. The CDR3 totals 11 residues. In germline, CDR1 is DFQATT, CDR2 SNEGSKA (reference sequence). For the CDR3, the DNA is TGCAGCCCTCAGGAGGGTACCGAAGCTTTCTTT. Protein: CSPQEGTEAFF.

This clone was detected a few times. The chain links TRBV30 to TRBJ1-2, with D possibly being TRBD1 (5 bases). CDR3 size: 11 residues. The V end lost 4 bases, the J end lost 8 bases, and 11 bases lay between the germline ends. CDR1 is GTSNPN, CDR2 SVGIG, per germline (reference sequence). The CDR3 DNA reads TGTGCCTGGACCCAGAGGGACGGCTACACCTTC. Translated: CAWTQRDGYTF.

This clone has just one count. The chain joins TRBV20-1 to TRBJ2-1, with a weak D call TRBD1 (6 bases). CDR3 length equals 10 residues. V lost 4 bases and J lost 12, with 10 bases in between. Germline loops: CDR1 DFQATT, CDR2 SNEGSKA (reference sequence). The CDR3, as DNA: TGCAGTGCTAACAGGGAAGGGCAGTTCTTC. Translated, it gives CSANREGQFF.